Reported below is one T cell receptor beta chain. What it recognizes is unknown. Sorting gave populations that all exceeded 95% purity. The CDR3 length is 15 residues. Germline CDR1 is SGHRS and CDR2 is YFSETQ. Germline trimming cut 4 bases from V and 1 base from J; bases unmatched to any gene: 7. These data originate in a study of beta chain features in type 1 diabetes. The study reverse transcribed the entire isolated RNA, so it sequenced expressed TCRB transcripts. The assay was immunoSEQ multiplex PCR, and TCRdb's table has in-frame clones only and misses some. The table shows a few hundred thousand clones, with around a tenth occurring only once. Study outcomes and limitations: TCRB repertoires of naive, central memory and Treg cells appeared more similar among patients than among healthy donors. cDNA-based sequencing might over-represent cells highly expressing TCR. Type 1 diabetes patients had moderately but significantly shorter TCRB CDR3s in all four CD4+ subsets.

The V and J genes are TRBV5-1 and TRBJ2-5; TRBD2 aligns across 7 bases. The clonotype was recovered from a man aged 30-40 years with type 1 diabetes. Sequencing was carried out using central memory CD4+ T cells from blood. The DNA for the CDR3 is TGCGCCAGCAGCCCCGGGACTAACCTCCAAGAGACCCAGTACTTC. Translated: CASSPGTNLQETQYF.